The clone carrying this T cell receptor beta chain occurred many times. The data belong to a study of metastatic and nonmetastatic thyroid tumors. The CDR3 has 16 residues. The V gene lost 2 bases and the J gene lost 5 bases, with 19 bases spanning the gap. Germline V gives CDR1 GTSNPN, CDR2 SVGIG (reference sequence). Every patient underwent thyroid surgery untreated. TCRdb redid the clone calls on the PCR reads using MiXCR. The table has approximately 25,000 clones, 20% to 25% seen once. This receptor was identified in a male donor with papillary thyroid cancer or a benign thyroid nodule (not recorded which). Some clones in this sample may be carry-over from other donors' samples. Sequenced: blood. This sequence joins TRBV30 and TRBJ2-1; D is possibly TRBD1 (5 bases). Here the CDR3 reads CAWSPKQALGDNEQFF. In nucleotides, the CDR3 is TGTGCCTGGAGTCCAAAACAGGCCCTAGGGGACAATGAGCAGTTCTTC.